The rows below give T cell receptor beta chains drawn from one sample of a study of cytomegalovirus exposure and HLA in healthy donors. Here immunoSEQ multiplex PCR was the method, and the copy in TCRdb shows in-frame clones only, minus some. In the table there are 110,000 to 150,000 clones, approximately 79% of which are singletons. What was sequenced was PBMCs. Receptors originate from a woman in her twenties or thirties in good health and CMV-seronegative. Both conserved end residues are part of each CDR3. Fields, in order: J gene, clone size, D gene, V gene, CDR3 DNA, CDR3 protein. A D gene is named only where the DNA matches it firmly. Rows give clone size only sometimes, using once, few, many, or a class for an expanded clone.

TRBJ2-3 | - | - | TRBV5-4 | TGTGCCAGCAGCTTTTGGAGGGATACGCAGTATTTT | CASSFWRDTQYF
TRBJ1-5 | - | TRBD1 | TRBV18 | TGTGCCAGCTCACCCATACAGGGGGCCTCCGTTCAGCCCCAGCATTTT | CASSPIQGASVQPQHF
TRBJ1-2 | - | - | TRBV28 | TGTGCCAGCAGTTTATGGGGGACACCTCTTGGCTACACCTTC | CASSLWGTPLGYTF
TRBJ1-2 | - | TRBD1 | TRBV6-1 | TGTGCCAGCACGTACAGGGGGCAAAACTATGGCTACACCTTC | CASTYRGQNYGYTF
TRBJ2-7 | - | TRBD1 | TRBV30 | TGTGCCTCCTCAGGGGGCTACGAGCAGTACTTC | CASSGGYEQYF
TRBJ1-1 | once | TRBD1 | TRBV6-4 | TGTGCCAGCAAAGGGGACAGCTGGAACACTGAAGCTTTCTTT | CASKGDSWNTEAFF
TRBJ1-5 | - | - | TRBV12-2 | TGTGCAAGTCGCTTTCCGCGGGCAGGGGGCGATTCCCCCCAGCATTTT | CASRFPRAGGDSPQHF
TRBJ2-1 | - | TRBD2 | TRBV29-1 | TGCAGCGTGGACGGGACTAGGAAAGCCGGAATCAAATCTGAGCAGTTCTTC | CSVDGTRKAGIKSEQFF
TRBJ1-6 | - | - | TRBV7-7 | TGTGCTAGCAGCGCGGGGGGTAGTTCACCCCTCCACTTT | CASSAGGSSPLHF
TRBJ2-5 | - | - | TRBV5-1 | TGCGCCAGCAGCTTCGGCGGCTCACAAGAGACCCAGTACTTC | CASSFGGSQETQYF
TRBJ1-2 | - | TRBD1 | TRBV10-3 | TGTGCCATCAGTGAGTCTTGGCAGGGGGGATATGGCTACACCTTC | CAISESWQGGYGYTF
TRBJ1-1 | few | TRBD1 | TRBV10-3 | TGTGCCATCAGTGTTGGGACAGGGGCAGGGGGGAACACTGAAGCTTTCTTT | CAISVGTGAGGNTEAFF
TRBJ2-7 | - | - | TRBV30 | TGTGCCTGGAGTGGACAGTACTACGAGCAGTACTTC | CAWSGQYYEQYF
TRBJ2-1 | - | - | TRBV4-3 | TGCGCCAGCAGCCAAGTGGCAGGGTCCTACAATGAGCAGTTCTTC | CASSQVAGSYNEQFF
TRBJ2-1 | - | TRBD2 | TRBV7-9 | TGTGCCAGCAGCTTAGTAGCGGGGGGTGGCGATGAGCAGTTCTTC | CASSLVAGGGDEQFF
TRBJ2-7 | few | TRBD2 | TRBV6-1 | TGTGCCAGCAGCCCGCGGGGGGAGTCCTACGAGCAGTACTTC | CASSPRGESYEQYF
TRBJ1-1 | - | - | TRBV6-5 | TGTGCCAGCAGTTACTCGGTACAGGGTAAAGCTTTCTTT | CASSYSVQGKAFF
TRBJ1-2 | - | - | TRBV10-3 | TGTGCCATCAGTGAGTCGAGGGGGAAGTTAACTAACTATGGCTACACCTTC | CAISESRGKLTNYGYTF
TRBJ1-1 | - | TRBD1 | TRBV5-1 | TGCGCCAGCAGCCTGGGACAGATGAACACTGAAGCTTTCTTT | CASSLGQMNTEAFF
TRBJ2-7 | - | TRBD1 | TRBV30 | TGTGCCTGGAGTGGGGGGACAGGCTACTACTTC | CAWSGGTGYYF
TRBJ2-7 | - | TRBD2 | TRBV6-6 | TGTGCCAGCAGGCCAGCGGGGAGCTCCTACGAGCAGTACTTC | CASRPAGSSYEQYF
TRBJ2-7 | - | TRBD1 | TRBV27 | TGTGCCAGCAGTTATGGACAGGTCTACGAGCAGTACTTC | CASSYGQVYEQYF
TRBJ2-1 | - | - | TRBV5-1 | TGCGCCAGCAGCTTGCGGACAGCTTCTCCCAATGAGCAGTTCTTC | CASSLRTASPNEQFF
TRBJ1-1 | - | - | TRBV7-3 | TGTGCCAGCAGCCCAGGACTCAACACTGAAGCTTTCTTT | CASSPGLNTEAFF
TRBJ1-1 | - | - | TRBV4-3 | TGCGCCAGCAGCCAAGAGCGCGCCTTGAACACTGAAGCTTTCTTT | CASSQERALNTEAFF
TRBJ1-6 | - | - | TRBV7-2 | TGTGCCAGCAGCTTACCAATCGGTTCACCCCTCCACTTT | CASSLPIGSPLHF
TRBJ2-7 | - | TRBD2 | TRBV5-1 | TGCGCCAGCAGCTTGGGACTAGCGCGACCCTACGAGCAGTACTTC | CASSLGLARPYEQYF
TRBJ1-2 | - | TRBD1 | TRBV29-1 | TGCAGCGTAACAGGGGATGGTGGCTACACCTTC | CSVTGDGGYTF
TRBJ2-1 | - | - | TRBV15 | TGTGCCACCAGCATCACCCTACAGGCTTCCTACAATGAGCAGTTCTTC | CATSITLQASYNEQFF
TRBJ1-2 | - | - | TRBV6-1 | TGTGCCAGCAGTGATGTGCAGGGTAGAGAGGGCTACACCTTC | CASSDVQGREGYTF
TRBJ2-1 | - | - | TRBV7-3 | TGTGCCAGCAGCCCCACAGCATCAAGCTCCTACAATGAGCAGTTCTTC | CASSPTASSSYNEQFF
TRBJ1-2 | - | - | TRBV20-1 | TGCAGTGGCCCGACAGACTATGGCTACACCTTC | CSGPTDYGYTF
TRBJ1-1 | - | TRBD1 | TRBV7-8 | TGTGCCAGCAGCAGGGGACAGGGACAGAACACTGAAGCTTTCTTT | CASSRGQGQNTEAFF
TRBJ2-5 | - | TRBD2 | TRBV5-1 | TGCGCCAGCAGCTTGTCACTAGCGGGGGGGCTCCGTAGAGTTGGGACCCAGTACTTC | CASSLSLAGGLRRVGTQYF
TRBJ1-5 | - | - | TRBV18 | TGTGCCAGCTCATCGGGGGTATTGAATAGCAATCAGCCCCAGCATTTT | CASSSGVLNSNQPQHF
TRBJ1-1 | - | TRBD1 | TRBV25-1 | TGTGCCAGCAGTGCCGACAGGGTGGGGGCTGAAGCTTTCTTT | CASSADRVGAEAFF
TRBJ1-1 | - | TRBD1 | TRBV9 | TGTGCCAGCAGCCCTACCGGACAGGGGGCTGAAGCTTTCTTT | CASSPTGQGAEAFF
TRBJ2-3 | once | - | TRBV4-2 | TGTGCCAGCAGCCAAGGGAGGGGCCCTACAGATACGCAGTATTTT | CASSQGRGPTDTQYF
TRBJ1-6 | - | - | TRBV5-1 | TGCGCCAGCAGCTTGAATAGAAACAATTCACCCCTCCACTTT | CASSLNRNNSPLHF
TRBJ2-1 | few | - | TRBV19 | TGTGCCAGTAAAGGGACCGGACGGGGGAATGAGCAGTTCTTC | CASKGTGRGNEQFF
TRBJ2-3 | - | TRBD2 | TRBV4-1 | TGCGCCAGCAGCCAAGACGAAGCGGGGGGAACAGATACGCAGTATTTT | CASSQDEAGGTDTQYF
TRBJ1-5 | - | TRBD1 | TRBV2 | TGTGCCGGCGGGACAGGGAGCGTCCAGCCCCAGCATTTT | CAGGTGSVQPQHF
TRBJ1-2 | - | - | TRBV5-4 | TGTGCCAGCACCCCGCTTATCCAGGGAACGCCGACAGAAGCTAACTATGGCTACACCTTC | CASTPLIQGTPTEANYGYTF
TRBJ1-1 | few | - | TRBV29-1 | TGCAGCGTTTCTGTACTGATGTTCACTGAAGCTTTCTTT | CSVSVLMFTEAFF
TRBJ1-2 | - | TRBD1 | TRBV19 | TGTGCCAGTAGTGTTGGACAGGTCCTTACCTATGGCTACACCTTC | CASSVGQVLTYGYTF